The 6 T cell receptor beta chains reported below all come from one sample, sequenced in a study of T cell responses to AZD1222 COVID-19 vaccine (dated by TCRdb to the early 2020s). The library was built by means of the immunoSEQ multiplex PCR assay. In TCRdb, the immuneACCESS table is reduced to in-frame sequences with V and J assigned. These tables do not hold every clone; where another copy was compared, an unresolved V gene accounts for under half, and the others remain unexplained. In all, the sample holds under 130,000 clones, and 89% of those were seen once. Clones ranked in the top ten supply roughly 45% of the sample. The time point label of this sample denotes: about 28 days (+/-7) after the second vaccine dose. This specimen was peripheral blood, taken 28 days after the second AZD1222 dose. All receptors derive from an adult who received the AZD1222 COVID-19 vaccine.

This chain connects TRBV7-2 to TRBJ2-2; 9 nucleotides match TRBD1. V was clipped by 5 bases and J by 3 bases; unmatched bases: 4. The CDR3 runs 15 residues. Germline assignment: CDR1 SGHTA and CDR2 FQGNSA. The CDR3 nucleotides are TGTGCCAGCAGCCCCAGACAGGGGGACACCGGGGAGCTGTTTTTT. Its protein product is CASSPRQGDTGELFF. Full variable domain (rest looked up from reference TRBV7-2 and TRBJ2-2): GAGVSQSPSNKVTEKGKDVELRCDPISGHTALYWYRQSLGQGLEFLIYFQGNSAPDKSGLPSDRFSAERTGGSVSTLTIQRTQQEDSAVYLCASSPRQGDTGELFFGEGSRLTVL.

This sequence joins TRBV5-4 and TRBJ1-2, with D possibly TRBD1 on 5 matching bases. Trimming stripped 6 bases from V and 6 bases from J, with 15 bases between. The CDR3 runs 13 residues. Germline CDR1 reads SGHNT; CDR2 reads YYREEE (reference sequence). The CDR3 protein is CASTPSQGDGYTF. In DNA form, the CDR3 reads TGTGCCAGCACCCCTTCCCAGGGAGATGGCTACACCTTC.

This chain connects TRBV28 to TRBJ2-2; D may be TRBD1 or TRBD2 (5 bases each). From germline, CDR1 is MDHEN and CDR2 SYDVKM. CDR3 length equals 15 residues. Trimming left V 6 bases short and J 3 bases short, with 14 bases between. The CDR3: CASSKMSGHTGELFF. The CDR3 bases are TGTGCCAGCAGCAAGATGTCGGGACACACCGGGGAGCTGTTTTTT.

Only one count was recorded for this clone. This chain joins TRBV7-2 and TRBJ2-2, with 12 nucleotides matching TRBD1. CDR1 SGHTA and CDR2 FQGNSA come from the germline V gene. With V trimmed by 2 bases and J by 15 bases, 16 bases remained unmatched. The CDR3 totals 17 residues. DNA for the CDR3: TGTGCCAGCAGCTTACGGGACAGGGGGCCTTGGAAAGGACGGGTGTTTTTT. Translation: CASSLRDRGPWKGRVFF.

The rearrangement joins TRBV3-1 (or the pseudogene TRBV3-2) to TRBJ2-1; a possible D gene is TRBD1 (6 bases). V lost 5 bases, J lost 8 bases, and 19 bases lay in between. The CDR3 has 15 amino acids. The germline V gene has CDR1 LGHDT and CDR2 YNNKEL (reference sequence). In DNA, the CDR3 is TGTGCCAGCAGCAGGGGGATAGAGGTACGGGATGAGCAGTTCTTC. Amino acids: CASSRGIEVRDEQFF.

The V gene is TRBV6-5, the J gene TRBJ2-1, with 9 bases that match TRBD2. Germline V lookup: CDR1 MNHEY, CDR2 SVGAGI. The CDR3 is 15 amino acids. The J segment lost 8 bases and the V segment lost 6 bases, leaving 11 bases of the junction unmatched. CDR3 sequence (DNA): TGTGCCAGCAGCTATCAGGATAGCGGGAGCTATGAGCAGTTCTTC. Protein sequence: CASSYQDSGSYEQFF.